This record concerns one T cell receptor (beta chain) sequence. Its target is unknown. This record comes from a study of cytomegalovirus exposure and HLA in healthy donors. At the level of the study: Later, an analysis reported that the roughly 120 validation repertoires had used the same platform as the approximately 720 first-cohort repertoires. The study, taken as a whole, reports: The tendency of first-cohort TCR clusters to co-occur in the roughly 130 validation repertoires was the finding of a later analysis. Overall, about 160 TCR beta chains were annotated as cytomegalovirus-associated.

It was the roughly 130-subject validation cohort, separate from the approximately 700-subject first cohort, to which the donors belonged. Sequencing was performed with immunoSEQ multiplex PCR; in TCRdb, only in-frame clones are kept and a portion is missing. The sample gives some 170,000 clones, 86% of which show up once; 5.7% is in the top ten. Germline values: CDR1 MNHEY, CDR2 SVGAGI. The CDR3 runs to 15 residues. The ends were cut back, 6 bases at V and 7 bases at J, with 18 bases in the middle. The rearrangement joins TRBV6-5 to TRBJ1-4; the D is unclear. This TCR derives from a woman between 25 and 40 years old in good health and CMV-seronegative. The specimen sequenced was PBMCs. In nucleotides, the CDR3 is TGTGCCAGCAGACCTCGGGCGGACTTGGGTGAAAAACTGTTTTTT. This gives the protein CASRPRADLGEKLFF.